Described below is a single TCR beta chain sequence and its context. The specificity of this receptor is unknown. No base quality information exists; no much larger clone differs at one position. The sample originates from a study of siplizumab effects on memory and regulatory T cells (dated by TCRdb to about 2019). For the study in its entirety: The effect of the anti-CD2 antibody siplizumab on alloreactive T-cell subsets was examined in allogeneic mixed lymphocyte reactions constructed from human PBMCs.

V loses 5 bases at its end and J loses 10 bases; junction bases beyond the gene matches: 10. In the germline V gene, CDR1 corresponds to SGHTA and CDR2 to FQGNSA. Its CDR3 holds 14 amino acids, cysteine through phenylalanine. Of the read, only the CDR3 DNA is kept; its 42 bases are in frame from base 1. Library construction relied on the immunoSEQ multiplex PCR assay. Each sample had about 10^5 TCR templates assayed by the deep sequencing platform. Genomic DNA extracted from sorted T cells was used for TCRbeta CDR3 sequencing. Under the source paper's analysis protocol: The R programming language was used for the clonal analysis of the TCRbeta CDR3 data. Alloreactive CD4+ and CD8+ clones were identified by comparing unstimulated samples to CFSE-low samples taken after the reaction. Alloreactive CD4+ clones were assigned to regulatory or non-regulatory origin by matching sequences to sorted unstimulated Treg and non-Treg repertoires. Held by TCRdb, this immuneACCESS table contains in-frame sequences only and omits some clones. Under half of the omission traces to an unresolved V gene where checked; the cause of the rest is unknown. The DNA was the basis for D and trimming; V, J and clone size are from that table. This sample lists tens of thousands of clones; about 90% were detected once. The top ten clones comprise over 25% of the sample.

Overall study outcomes, separate from this receptor: Sequences below about 10^-5 frequency were poorly captured, so only a minor fraction of alloreactive clones could be mapped to unstimulated subsets. Among mappable alloreactive CD4+ clones, the Treg-derived fraction averaged about 75% with siplizumab versus approximately 27% in control reactions. A naive or memory phenotype could not be assigned to roughly 75-96% of proliferating CD4+ or CD8+ clones. Siplizumab significantly reduced the cumulative frequency of alloreactive sequences traceable to unstimulated CD4+ memory T cells. The suppressive function of proliferating Tregs from siplizumab cultures was not functionally confirmed. Unstimulated naive T cells appeared more diverse than memory T cells, and naive cells seemed to contribute substantially to the alloresponse.

Sorted unstimulated T cells and proliferating T cells recovered from mixed lymphocyte reactions were subjected to TCRbeta CDR3 sequencing. Fresh whole blood from some ten HLA-typed healthy donors was used as the source from which PBMCs were isolated. The chain is encoded by TRBV7-2 joined to TRBJ1-5; TRBD1 aligns with 8 central bases. The sequence was obtained from a human donor in good health. The material sequenced was CD8+ T cells sorted from blood. The nucleotides read TGTGCCAGCAGCGACCCAGACAGGGGAGTACCCCAGCATTTT. This translates into CASSDPDRGVPQHF.